The TCR beta chain described here comes from a study of regulatory T cells in long-lasting Graves disease. Time point denoted: persistent/refractory GD, antithyroid drugs over 5 years with positive TRAb. TCR sequences were obtained from RNA taken from PBMCs. Germline V lookup: CDR1 DFQATT, CDR2 SNEGSKA (reference sequence). The CDR3 contains 16 residues. J was trimmed by 2 bases and V by 4 bases; bases with no gene match: 11. Arm-PCR of CDR3 regions and iRepertoire HTBI primers were used to build TCR beta libraries. TCRdb reanalysed the multiplex PCR reads using MiXCR and keeps one entry per CDR3 protein. Here the sample spans over 650,000 distinct CDR3 sequences, 30% being singletons.

This specimen consisted of peripheral blood mononuclear cells (PBMCs), obtained when the disease was refractory, from a patient treated with antithyroid drugs. The receptor was derived from a female donor with Graves disease. The V gene is TRBV20-1, the J gene TRBJ1-5; TRBD1 matches at 7 bases. The CDR3 here is CSAMGQILSRNQPQHF. In DNA, the CDR3 is TGCAGTGCTATGGGACAGATTCTTAGTCGCAATCAGCCCCAGCATTTT.